Each of the 4 T cell receptor beta chains below was sequenced from the same sample in a study of CD8+ T cells in alopecia areata. Reverse transcription of extracted RNA yielded cDNA, which provided the sequencing template. Sequencing was performed with immunoSEQ multiplex PCR; in TCRdb, only in-frame clones are kept and a portion is missing. The sample contains 200,000 to 250,000 clones, 64% of which appear only once. The treatment here: oral pan-JAK inhibitor, 5-10 mg twice daily. Sequencing used CD4+ T cells sorted from blood, obtained at week 4, from a patient treated with tofacitinib. Receptors originate from a human donor with alopecia areata.

This clone was counted a few times. The rearrangement uses TRBV28 and TRBJ1-2; D is perhaps TRBD1 (6 bases). Germline assignment: CDR1 MDHEN and CDR2 SYDVKM. CDR3 length: 13 amino acids. V was clipped by 4 bases and J by 6 bases, with 12 bases between them. CDR3 region: CASSSQTGHGYTF. CDR3 sequence (DNA): TGTGCCAGCAGTTCCCAGACAGGCCATGGCTACACCTTC.

This clone was observed a handful of times. V gene TRBV6-5 combines with J gene TRBJ1-2; 9 nucleotides line up with TRBD1. Per germline, CDR1 MNHEY and CDR2 SVGAGI. The V segment lost 6 bases and the J segment 7 bases; nucleotides outside the gene matches: 9. The CDR3 is 14 amino acids. The CDR3 spells CASRVTGGESGYTF. The CDR3 DNA follows: TGTGCCAGCAGGGTTACAGGGGGCGAATCTGGCTACACCTTC.

V and J are TRBV18 and TRBJ2-6; TRBD1 matches at 8 bases. This CDR3 region has 15 residues. Germline assignment: CDR1 KGHSH and CDR2 LQKENI. J lost 6 bases, V lost 5 bases, and 6 bases had no gene match. CDR3 coding DNA: TGTGCCAGCTCAGGACAGGGTGTAGTGGCCAACGTCCTGACTTTC. It yields the protein CASSGQGVVANVLTF.

The CDR3 protein is CAIRDLEEKLFF. CDR3 bases: TGTGCCATCCGGGACCTTGAGGAAAAACTGTTTTTT. The rearrangement uses TRBV10-3 and TRBJ1-4; D is possibly TRBD1 (5 bases). Trimming took 8 bases from V and 8 from J, leaving 12 bases between them. Germline lookup yields CDR1 ENHRY and CDR2 SYGVKD. The CDR3 contains 12 residues.